The 26 T cell receptor beta chains below all came from one sample that was sequenced in a study of T-cell reconstitution after alpha-beta-depleted transplantation in children. Preparing the TCRbeta library involved the use of unique molecular identifiers. TCRdb called the PCR reads again in MiXCR, with one record for every CDR3 protein. The sample shows nearly 550,000 distinct CDR3 sequences, around 19% of them seen only once. This specimen consisted of PBMCs from the stem cell graft donor, obtained from the stem cell graft. The receptors shown here come from a human donor who donated a stem cell graft to a child with acute lymphoblastic leukemia.

This clonotype was detected a few times. V and J are TRBV7-9 and TRBJ2-7; D unclear. This CDR3 has 14 amino acids. The germline V gene encodes CDR1 SEHNR and CDR2 FQNEAQ (reference sequence). V lost 2 bases and J 2 bases, leaving 10 bases between the germline ends. This CDR3 reads CASSLNPEAYEQYF. CDR3 in DNA: TGTGCCAGCAGCTTAAACCCGGAAGCCTACGAGCAGTACTTC.

V usage is TRBV4-1 and J usage is TRBJ2-4, with D perhaps matching TRBD2 (6 bases). The CDR3 totals 15 residues. CDR1 MGHRA and CDR2 YSYEKL come from the germline V gene. The V end lost 1 base, the J end lost 4 bases, and 11 bases lay between the germline ends. The CDR3 is CASSQGGGGKNIQYF. The CDR3 nucleotides are TGCGCCAGCAGCCAAGGGGGAGGTGGGAAAAACATTCAGTACTTC.

The chain uses TRBV7-9 and TRBJ1-2; TRBD1 matches at 10 bases. Germline trimming cut 3 bases from V and 2 bases from J; bases unmatched to any gene: 3. The CDR3 is 15 residues long. Germline loops: CDR1 SEHNR, CDR2 FQNEAQ (reference sequence). The CDR3: CASSFSDRGNYGYTF. In nucleotides, the CDR3 is TGTGCCAGCAGCTTTTCGGACAGGGGGAACTATGGCTACACCTTC.

This chain links TRBV6-5 with TRBJ2-3, with D tentatively TRBD1 (6 bases). Trimming shortened V by 0 bases and J by 4 bases, and 14 bases separated the two germline ends. The CDR3 has 16 residues. The germline V gene has CDR1 MNHEY and CDR2 SVGAGI. CDR3 sequence: CASSYSRGRGSDTQYF. The CDR3 DNA reads TGTGCCAGCAGTTACTCCAGGGGAAGGGGATCAGATACGCAGTATTTT.

This clonotype was observed a few times. The chain is built from TRBV18 and TRBJ1-4, with a tentative D call TRBD1 (5 bases). The CDR3 covers 17 residues. Per germline, CDR1 KGHSH and CDR2 LQKENI. V lost 2 bases to trimming and J lost 7 bases, with 20 bases between them. This chain's CDR3 is CASSPAGTPSPSEKLFF. The CDR3 DNA follows: TGTGCCAGCTCACCAGCCGGGACCCCCTCTCCAAGTGAAAAACTGTTTTTT.

The chain recombines TRBV5-1 with TRBJ2-5; D may be TRBD2 (5 bases). The CDR3 consists of 15 residues. V was clipped by 0 bases and J by 0 bases, with 9 bases between them. Germline CDR1 is SGHRS and CDR2 is YFSETQ. CDR3 coding DNA: TGCGCCAGCAGCTTGGGTGGCGGGTACCAAGAGACCCAGTACTTC. This gives the protein CASSLGGGYQETQYF.

This clonotype was seen at least ten times. This rearrangement joins TRBV20-1 to TRBJ2-3, with D perhaps matching TRBD2 (6 bases). The V and J ends lost 0 bases and 4 bases respectively, with 17 bases between them. From germline, CDR1 is DFQATT and CDR2 SNEGSKA (reference sequence). The CDR3 is 16 residues long. The CDR3 is CSARDQQGREADTQYF. Written as DNA, the CDR3 is TGCAGTGCTAGAGATCAGCAGGGCAGGGAGGCAGATACGCAGTATTTT.

This clonotype was counted ten times or more. The chain joins TRBV12-3 or TRBV12-4 to TRBJ1-4; D is uncertain. The CDR3 spans 14 residues. The V end was cut by 5 bases, the J end by 4 bases, with 11 bases between. As DNA, the CDR3 is TGTGCCAGCAGTCGGTCGAGTATTAATGAAAAACTGTTTTTT. Residues: CASSRSSINEKLFF.

This chain uses TRBV5-1 with TRBJ2-2, with D perhaps TRBD1 (5 bases). Germline CDR1 reads SGHRS; CDR2 reads YFSETQ. CDR3 size: 18 residues. V gave up 0 bases and J gave up 1 base, with 16 bases separating them. The chain's CDR3 is CASSLAAYDSLNTGELFF. CDR3 in DNA: TGCGCCAGCAGCTTGGCCGCATATGACAGTTTGAACACCGGGGAGCTGTTTTTT.

This chain's CDR3 is CATTLDTFNYGYTF. CDR3 bases: TGTGCCACCACTCTTGACACTTTCAACTATGGCTACACCTTC. The chain employs TRBV15 and TRBJ1-2; D is uncertain. The V end lost 7 bases, the J end lost 2 bases, and 14 bases lay between the germline ends. Germline V gene sequence: CDR1 LNHNV, CDR2 YYDKDF (reference sequence). The CDR3 is 14 residues long.

The chain couples TRBV7-8 to TRBJ2-5; no clear D. Per germline, CDR1 SGHVS and CDR2 FQNEAQ. V lost 6 bases, J lost 5 bases, and 19 bases lay in between. The CDR3 contains 15 residues. CDR3 protein: CASRSSPAPRETQYF. Written as DNA, the CDR3 is TGTGCCAGCAGATCTAGTCCGGCCCCGAGGGAGACCCAGTACTTC. The whole variable domain, filled in from reference TRBV7-8 and TRBJ2-5, reads GAGVSQSPRYKVAKRGQDVALRCDPISGHVSLFWYQQALGQGPEFLTYFQNEAQLDKSGLPSDRFFAERPEGSVSTLKIQRTQQEDSAVYLCASRSSPAPRETQYFGPGTRLLVL.

V is TRBV12-3 or TRBV12-4 and J is TRBJ2-5, with D hard to call. This CDR3 comprises 14 residues. V was clipped by 5 bases and J by 2 bases, with 12 bases between them. This CDR3 reads CASSPSAGQETQYF. CDR3 nucleotide sequence: TGTGCCAGCAGTCCCTCCGCAGGACAAGAGACCCAGTACTTC.

The table lists this clonotype with many counts. The chain uses TRBV7-9 and TRBJ1-1, with D unclear. Germline loops: CDR1 SEHNR, CDR2 FQNEAQ (reference sequence). The CDR3 loop spans 13 amino acids. Trimming cost V 7 bases and J 1 base, with 10 bases left between them. Here the CDR3 reads CASTPVGNTEAFF. The CDR3 DNA reads as TGTGCCAGCACTCCTGTAGGGAACACTGAAGCTTTCTTT.

This clonotype was detected only a few times. The chain carries TRBV4-1 and TRBJ2-3, with D perhaps TRBD1 (8 bases). The V end was cut by 8 bases, the J end by 1 base, with 19 bases between. Germline lookup yields CDR1 MGHRA and CDR2 YSYEKL. The CDR3 loop spans 16 amino acids. DNA for the CDR3: TGCGCCAGCGGGGGGGCAGGGGGCTTTGGCACAGATACGCAGTATTTT. Translating it yields CASGGAGGFGTDTQYF.

This clonotype was counted many times. J is TRBJ2-7 and V is TRBV5-5, with D hard to call. The V gene's germline CDR1 is SGHKS and CDR2 YYEKEE (reference sequence). Deletions cut 2 bases from V and 0 bases from J, with 9 bases between. This CDR3 has 14 residues. CDR3 DNA sequence: TGTGCCAGCAGCTTAGCATCGAGCTCCTACGAGCAGTACTTC. It translates to CASSLASSSYEQYF. The complete variable domain, with remaining parts taken from reference TRBV5-5 and TRBJ2-7, reads DAGVTQSPTHLIKTRGQQVTLRCSPISGHKSVSWYQQVLGQGPQFIFQYYEKEERGRGNFPDRFSARQFPNYSSELNVNALLLGDSALYLCASSLASSSYEQYFGPGTRLTVT.

This clonotype appeared a few times. The chain is built from TRBV4-1 and TRBJ2-5, with 9 bases that match TRBD2. The V gene end was trimmed by 0 bases and the J gene end by 1 base; junction bases not matched to a gene: 0. CDR3 length equals 15 residues. The V gene's germline CDR1 is MGHRA and CDR2 YSYEKL. CDR3 amino acids: CASSQELAGQETQYF. The CDR3, as DNA: TGCGCCAGCAGCCAAGAACTAGCGGGCCAAGAGACCCAGTACTTC.

This clonotype came up many times. This CDR3 reads CASSLSDLYEQYF. The CDR3 DNA is TGTGCCAGCAGCCTCTCCGACCTCTACGAGCAGTACTTC. The V gene is TRBV7-9, the J gene TRBJ2-7; D remains unclear. CDR3 length: 13 residues. From germline, CDR1 is SEHNR and CDR2 FQNEAQ (reference sequence). V dropped 5 bases and J dropped 3 bases, with 11 bases sitting between them.

This sequence joins TRBV7-3 and TRBJ2-1; no reliable D call. The CDR3 sequence is 15 residues long. V lost 5 bases to trimming and J lost 0 bases, with 11 bases between them. CDR1 and CDR2 (germline): SGHTA, FQGTGA. This chain's CDR3 is CASSVDTSSYNEQFF. The CDR3 DNA is TGTGCCAGCAGCGTCGACACGAGCTCCTACAATGAGCAGTTCTTC.

The rearrangement uses TRBV3-1 and TRBJ2-6; D possibly matches TRBD1 or TRBD2 (5 bases each). Germline V gives CDR1 LGHDT, CDR2 YNNKEL (reference sequence). CDR3 length: 18 residues. Trimming removed 7 bases from V and 0 bases from J, with 19 bases in between. CDR3 sequence: CASTPSGRILSGANVLTF. DNA for the CDR3: TGTGCCAGCACCCCCTCGGGACGTATTCTCTCTGGGGCCAACGTCCTGACTTTC.

This rearrangement joins TRBV18 to TRBJ2-3; 7 bases map to TRBD2. V lost 0 bases to trimming and J lost 1 base; unmatched junction nucleotides: 4. Germline lookup yields CDR1 KGHSH and CDR2 LQKENI. This CDR3 has 16 amino acids. DNA of the CDR3: TGTGCCAGCTCACCACCGATCCTAGCGGGCACAGATACGCAGTATTTT. Its protein product is CASSPPILAGTDTQYF.

There are a few counts of this clonotype. The chain has TRBV7-9 and TRBJ2-1, with D perhaps TRBD1 (5 bases). Trimming removed 5 bases at V and 10 bases at J, with 15 bases between. CDR3 length: 13 residues. Germline CDR1 reads SEHNR; CDR2 reads FQNEAQ (reference sequence). DNA for the CDR3: TGTGCCAGCAGCGAGAGACAGTTCCTCGAGCAGTTCTTC. This translates into CASSERQFLEQFF.

This chain joins TRBV12-3 or TRBV12-4 and TRBJ2-7; TRBD1 agrees at 7 bases. V was clipped by 5 bases and J by 3 bases; unmatched bases: 7. The CDR3 has 14 residues. The CDR3: CASSPGQAVYEQYF. The DNA of the CDR3 is TGTGCCAGCAGTCCAGGACAGGCGGTCTACGAGCAGTACTTC.

V gene TRBV5-6 combines with J gene TRBJ2-4; D unclear. Germline CDR1 is SGHDT and CDR2 is YYEEEE. Trimming removed 1 base from V and 7 bases from J, with 12 bases in between. The CDR3 has 14 residues. In DNA form, the CDR3 reads TGTGCCAGCAGCTTGTCGTGGGTGGGGAACATTCAGTACTTC. Encoded protein: CASSLSWVGNIQYF.

This clonotype was picked up a small number of times. This sequence joins TRBV29-1 and TRBJ1-1, with 10 bases that match TRBD1. The CDR3 totals 13 residues. V gave up 5 bases and J gave up 4 bases; unmatched junction bases: 4. Per the germline V gene, CDR1 is SQVTM and CDR2 is ANQGSEA. This CDR3 reads CSVYRQGATEAFF. The CDR3 DNA reads as TGCAGCGTTTACCGACAGGGGGCCACTGAAGCTTTCTTT.

The chain recombines TRBV27 with TRBJ2-5, with 7 bases lining up with TRBD2. This CDR3 spans 18 amino acids. V was pared by 2 bases and J by 3 bases, with 15 bases of the junction left unmatched. Germline-derived CDR1 and CDR2 are MNHEY and SMNVEV (reference sequence). The CDR3 protein is CASSLIAAGEGEKETQYF. As DNA, the CDR3 is TGTGCCAGCAGTTTAATAGCGGCGGGAGAGGGCGAAAAAGAGACCCAGTACTTC.

J is TRBJ1-1 and V is TRBV5-1, with a weak D call TRBD1 (5 bases). Trimming pared 4 bases from V and 10 bases from J, leaving 17 bases between. This CDR3 has 13 amino acids. Germline values: CDR1 SGHRS, CDR2 YFSETQ. The CDR3 reads CASSPFGALGAFF. CDR3 bases: TGCGCCAGCAGCCCATTTGGGGCACTTGGAGCTTTCTTT.